This T cell receptor beta chain was found in a study of T cells after yellow fever vaccination. Each CDR3 protein is one row after TCRdb ran MiXCR on the 5' RACE reads. The repertoire includes about 360,000 distinct CDR3 sequences, 6.2% of them detected once, and over 12% sits in the top ten. Germline values: CDR1 SGHRS, CDR2 YFSETQ. The CDR3 loop spans 15 amino acids. The V end was cut by 4 bases, the J end by 0 bases, with 11 bases between. This clonotype was seen a few times. This sample comprised PBMCs, obtained 5 days after the yellow fever booster vaccination. The TCR sequence derives from a man aged 30 to 39 who received the YFV17D yellow fever vaccine. J is TRBJ2-1 and V is TRBV5-1; D unclear. The CDR3 DNA is TGCGCCAGCAGCCAGGACGGTAGCTCCTACAATGAGCAGTTCTTC. This codes for CASSQDGSSYNEQFF.